This T cell receptor (beta chain) was identified in a study of T cells after yellow fever vaccination. Germline loops: CDR1 SNHLY, CDR2 FYNNEI. The CDR3 covers 14 residues. Trimming took off 3 bases at V and 2 bases at J, with 9 bases between the two ends. Of note for this clonotype: Its antigen is still unknown.

TCRdb passed the 5' RACE reads through MiXCR, listing each CDR3 protein once. The repertoire consists of over 200,000 distinct CDR3 sequences, with roughly 6.2% occurring once and the leading ten covering roughly 1%. Study conclusions and caveats: Contamination by abundant bulk-population clonotypes could be present in FACS-sorted repertoires.

The sequence was collected from a man aged 30 to 45 who received the YFV17D yellow fever vaccine. Specimen: CD4+ T cells sorted from PBMCs, collected on the day of the yellow fever booster vaccination. The V and J genes are TRBV2 and TRBJ2-3; no reliable D call. The CDR3, as DNA: TGTGCCAGCAGTGAGAACAGCGCCACAGATACGCAGTATTTT. The encoded protein is CASSENSATDTQYF.